These 20 T cell receptor beta chains were all obtained from the same sample, sequenced in a study of cytomegalovirus exposure and HLA in healthy donors. PCR was performed using 60 Vbeta and 13 Jbeta primers. TCRdb's copy holds only in-frame clones and misses some; the assay was immunoSEQ multiplex PCR. The sample holds around 72,000 clones, 50% to 80% seen once. Material for sequencing was PBMCs. The origin of the receptors is a man aged 35-49 years in good health and CMV-seropositive.

As for this clone: Other nucleotide sequences in the sample specify the same CDR3. The rearrangement uses TRBV15 and TRBJ1-6; 9 nucleotides line up with TRBD1. V was pared by 1 base and J by 3 bases, with 1 base of the junction left unmatched. The CDR3 has 16 residues. From germline, CDR1 is LNHNV and CDR2 YYDKDF (reference sequence). The CDR3 nucleotides are TGTGCCACCAGCAGAGGGGACAGGGTCTATAATTCACCCCTCCACTTT. Translating it yields CATSRGDRVYNSPLHF.

This chain connects TRBV2 to TRBJ1-1, with D perhaps matching TRBD1 (5 bases). The CDR3 sequence is 13 residues long. Germline V gene sequence: CDR1 SNHLY, CDR2 FYNNEI. The V gene lost 7 bases and the J gene lost 0 bases, with 9 bases spanning the gap. Written as DNA, the CDR3 is TGTGCCAGCATCAGACAGCTGAACACTGAAGCTTTCTTT. Encoded protein: CASIRQLNTEAFF.

This clone has a single count. The chain is built from TRBV14 and TRBJ2-3; D possibly corresponds to TRBD2 (5 bases). CDR3 length: 13 amino acids. Germline loops: CDR1 SGHDN, CDR2 FVKESK. With 4 bases removed from V and 6 bases from J, the gap between germline ends came to 11 bases. CDR3 loop: CASSRGSSDTQYF. CDR3 nucleotides: TGTGCCAGCAGCCGCGGGTCGTCGGATACGCAGTATTTT.

In nucleotides, the CDR3 is TGTGCCAGTAGTCCCCGGGACAGGGCTGGGGCCAACGTCCTGACTTTC. Translation gives CASSPRDRAGANVLTF. V is TRBV19 and J is TRBJ2-6; 9 nucleotides line up with TRBD1. Germline CDR1 and CDR2: LNHDA and SQIVND (reference sequence). V trimming: 5 bases; J trimming: 2 bases; junction bases outside the gene matches: 4. This CDR3 spans 16 amino acids. Drawing the rest from reference TRBV19 and TRBJ2-6, the complete variable domain is DGGITQSPKYLFRKEGQNVTLSCEQNLNHDAMYWYRQDPGQGLRLIYYSQIVNDFQKGDIAEGYSVSREKKESFPLTVTSAQKNPTAFYLCASSPRDRAGANVLTFGAGSRLTVL.

This chain joins TRBV5-5 and TRBJ2-1; TRBD1 matches at 11 bases. Losses at the gene ends were 4 bases for V and 8 bases for J; bases not matched to a gene: 8. CDR1 is SGHKS and CDR2 is YYEKEE in the germline V gene (reference sequence). The CDR3 covers 15 residues. The CDR3 reads CASSNTGQGAHEQFF. The CDR3 nucleotides are TGTGCCAGCAGCAACACCGGACAGGGGGCACATGAGCAGTTCTTC.

This chain uses TRBV5-4 with TRBJ1-1; D remains unclear. Germline CDR1 reads SGHNT; CDR2 reads YYREEE (reference sequence). Trimming shortened V by 4 bases and J by 0 bases, and 7 bases separated the two germline ends. The CDR3 extends over 13 amino acids. The CDR3 protein is CASSPGVNTEAFF. The CDR3 DNA is TGTGCCAGCAGCCCCGGGGTGAACACTGAAGCTTTCTTT. Filled out from reference TRBV5-4 and TRBJ1-1, the complete variable domain reads ETGVTQSPTHLIKTRGQQVTLRCSSQSGHNTVSWYQQALGQGPQFIFQYYREEENGRGNFPPRFSGLQFPNYSSELNVNALELDDSALYLCASSPGVNTEAFFGQGTRLTVV.

This rearrangement joins TRBV4-2 to TRBJ2-3, with D possibly TRBD2 on 5 matching bases. The germline V gene encodes CDR1 LGHNA and CDR2 YNFKEQ. Trimming cost V 1 base and J 1 base, with 9 bases left between them. The CDR3 loop spans 15 amino acids. CDR3 DNA sequence: TGTGCCAGCAGCCAAGTTCCTAGCCGCACAGATACGCAGTATTTT. Protein product: CASSQVPSRTDTQYF.

This rearrangement joins TRBV15 to TRBJ2-3; 12 bases map to TRBD2. The V segment lost 0 bases and the J segment 7 bases; nucleotides outside the gene matches: 5. This CDR3 contains 16 residues. CDR1 is LNHNV, CDR2 YYDKDF, per germline (reference sequence). The CDR3 protein is CATSREQLAGGYTQYF. The CDR3, as DNA: TGTGCCACCAGCAGAGAACAACTAGCGGGGGGTTATACGCAGTATTTT.

The chain employs TRBV28 and TRBJ2-7; 10 nucleotides line up with TRBD1. J gave up 0 bases and V 5 bases, and 4 bases lay outside the gene matches. Germline CDR1 MDHEN, CDR2 SYDVKM. This CDR3 spans 15 amino acids. The CDR3 loop reads CASSTRDRGSYEQYF. CDR3 DNA: TGTGCCAGCAGTACCAGGGACAGGGGCTCCTACGAGCAGTACTTC.

V usage is TRBV27 and J usage is TRBJ2-7; a possible D gene is TRBD1 (5 bases). V was shortened by 8 bases and J by 5 bases, with 16 bases between the two germline ends. The germline gives CDR1 MNHEY, CDR2 SMNVEV (reference sequence). The CDR3 sequence is 13 residues long. The CDR3 region has the DNA TGTGCCAGCGGTCAGGGTAATTTCAACGAGCAGTACTTC. Encoded protein: CASGQGNFNEQYF.

V usage is TRBV23-1 and J usage is TRBJ2-2, with TRBD1 matching 10 bases. TRBV23-1 is filed as an ORF, its function uncertain. V was clipped by 7 bases and J by 4 bases; unmatched bases: 15. The CDR3 has 18 amino acids. The CDR3 loop is CASKCWHAGTGVTGELFF. CDR3 DNA: TGCGCCAGCAAGTGCTGGCACGCTGGGACAGGGGTCACCGGGGAGCTGTTTTTT.

The chain carries TRBV12-5 and TRBJ1-2; D is perhaps TRBD1 (6 bases). Germline V gene data show CDR1 as LGHNT and CDR2 as FRNRAP. The CDR3 length is 19 residues. The V and J ends lost 4 bases and 4 bases respectively, with 28 bases between them. The CDR3 sequence is CASGSQYGGRMGTVYGYTF. The CDR3 DNA sequence: TGTGCTAGTGGTTCCCAGTACGGGGGGCGCATGGGGACTGTCTATGGCTACACCTTC.

This sequence joins TRBV6-5 and TRBJ1-3; 9 bases agree with TRBD1. There are 15 residues in the CDR3. Trimming removed 5 bases from V and 6 bases from J; junction bases left unmatched: 8. Germline CDR1 is MNHEY and CDR2 is SVGAGI. CDR3 amino acids: CASSRDRDLENTIYF. CDR3 bases: TGTGCCAGCAGTAGGGACAGGGATTTGGAAAACACCATATATTTT.

As to this clone: At the DNA level, this CDR3 is encoded by other sequences in the same sample as well. The chain uses TRBV11-3 and TRBJ2-7; tentative D call: TRBD2 (7 bases). Deletions cut 9 bases from V and 4 bases from J, with 22 bases between. Germline CDR1 and CDR2: SGHNT and YENEEA. The CDR3 totals 15 residues. CDR3 loop: CASSQRGRAAYEQYF. The CDR3 DNA is TGTGCCAGTAGTCAGAGGGGGAGGGCGGCATACGAGCAGTACTTC. Variable domain in full (rest from reference TRBV11-3 and TRBJ2-7): EAGVVQSPRYKIIEKKQPVAFWCNPISGHNTLYWYLQNLGQGPELLIRYENEEAVDDSQLPKDRFSAERLKGVDSTLKIQPAELGDSAVYLCASSQRGRAAYEQYFGPGTRLTVT.

The chain has TRBV12-5 and TRBJ2-3; 7 nucleotides line up with TRBD1. V was clipped by 5 bases and J by 2 bases; unmatched bases: 7. The CDR3 loop spans 15 amino acids. Germline lookup yields CDR1 LGHNT and CDR2 FRNRAP. The CDR3 here is CASGIGTELTDTQYF. The DNA for the CDR3 is TGTGCTAGTGGTATCGGGACAGAACTCACAGATACGCAGTATTTT.

This clone appeared a few times. The rearrangement uses TRBV5-1 and TRBJ2-7; 8 bases align to TRBD1. Germline CDR1 is SGHRS and CDR2 is YFSETQ. V gave up 0 bases and J gave up 2 bases; unmatched junction bases: 4. There are 15 residues in the CDR3. CDR3 sequence: CASSLGGTGTYEQYF. Written as DNA, the CDR3 is TGCGCCAGCAGCTTGGGGGGGACAGGAACCTACGAGCAGTACTTC.

This sequence joins TRBV10-3 and TRBJ2-7; TRBD2 matches 11 bases. J lost 3 bases, V lost 6 bases, and 7 bases had no gene match. The CDR3 contains 15 residues. Germline-derived CDR1 and CDR2 are ENHRY and SYGVKD. The CDR3 region has the DNA TGTGCCATCAGCAAGACTAGCGGGGCTAGCTACGAGCAGTACTTC. Translating it yields CAISKTSGASYEQYF.

The chain carries TRBV2 and TRBJ2-5; 8 positions agree with TRBD1. Germline lookup yields CDR1 SNHLY and CDR2 FYNNEI. The junction had 11 bases not matched to a gene; V was cut back by 8 bases and J by 3 bases. This CDR3 contains 15 residues. The CDR3 reads CASGQRTGPEETQYF. CDR3 DNA sequence: TGTGCCAGCGGCCAACGGACAGGGCCCGAAGAGACCCAGTACTTC.

The chain uses TRBV7-9 and TRBJ1-1, with 11 bases lining up with TRBD1. There are 16 residues in the CDR3. Trimming took 6 bases from V and 2 from J; bases not matched to a gene: 8. Germline loops: CDR1 SEHNR, CDR2 FQNEAQ (reference sequence). This chain's CDR3 is CASRIGQGAINTEAFF. The CDR3 DNA reads as TGTGCCAGCAGGATCGGACAGGGGGCGATAAACACTGAAGCTTTCTTT.

The rearrangement uses TRBV29-1 and TRBJ2-7; the match to TRBD1 covers 12 bases. Germline values: CDR1 SQVTM, CDR2 ANQGSEA. J lost 6 bases, V lost 0 bases, and 6 bases had no gene match. This CDR3 has 15 residues. This CDR3 is CSVEDIGTGGLEQYF. CDR3 coding DNA: TGCAGCGTTGAAGATATTGGGACAGGGGGCCTCGAGCAGTACTTC.